The 3 T cell receptor beta chains given below trace back to one sample, sequenced in a study of blood T cell repertoires in COVID-19. The protocol was immunoSEQ multiplex PCR, while the TCRdb copy is restricted to in-frame clones and leaves out a portion. This sample has 200,000 to 250,000 clones, with about 80% found just once. The source material was PBMCs or T cells enriched from blood (not recorded which). These receptors were taken from a man aged 55 to 70 who had recovered from COVID-19.

The rearrangement joins TRBV7-9 to TRBJ2-7; 7 nucleotides match TRBD1. V lost 8 bases, J lost 0 bases, and 1 base stayed unmatched. Germline CDR1 reads SEHNR; CDR2 reads FQNEAQ (reference sequence). There are 12 residues in the CDR3. The CDR3 sequence: CASRDSSYEQYF. In DNA form, the CDR3 reads TGTGCCAGCCGGGACAGCTCCTACGAGCAGTACTTC. Together with reference TRBV7-9 and TRBJ2-7, the CDR3 gives the full variable domain: DTGVSQNPRHKITKRGQNVTFRCDPISEHNRLYWYRQTLGQGPEFLTYFQNEAQLEKSRLLSDRFSAERPKGSFSTLEIQRTEQGDSAMYLCASRDSSYEQYFGPGTRLTVT.

Worth noting for this clone: The junction departs from the called germline gene at one end, perhaps through a read error. The chain joins TRBV5-5 to TRBJ1-5; no firm D call. The CDR3 covers 14 residues. Germline values: CDR1 SGHKS, CDR2 YYEKEE (reference sequence). The CDR3, as DNA: TGTGCCAGCAGCTTGGTGGCCGCCAATCGGCCCCAGCATTTT. Its translation is CASSLVAANRPQHF.

The chain links TRBV5-1 to TRBJ1-4; no reliable D call. Germline assignment: CDR1 SGHRS and CDR2 YFSETQ. This CDR3 is built from 13 residues. V was cut by 0 bases and J by 4 bases, with 4 bases left in between. For the CDR3, the DNA is TGCGCCAGCAGCTTGGTACATAATGAAAAACTGTTTTTT. It yields the protein CASSLVHNEKLFF.